The clone carrying this T cell receptor beta chain has a count of ten or more. Its antigen is unknown. Using its own MiXCR run on the RACE reads, TCRdb lists one record per CDR3 protein. The profile covers approximately 80,000 distinct CDR3 sequences, with roughly 7.2% appearing a single time and about 1.6% taken by the ten largest. The time point was: patch test 1, 2 weeks after DPC sensitization. Treatment reported: therapeutic diphenylcyclopropenone sensitization with weekly scalp DPC. Researchers extracted total RNA from unfractionated whole blood. Unmatched junction bases numbered 2, after V lost 7 bases and J lost 6 bases. There are 13 residues in the CDR3. Germline V gene lookup returns CDR1 SNHLY and CDR2 FYNNEI. The sample is drawn from a study of human T cells and chemical hapten exposure. Overall study: 0.01% DPC was applied to the upper back in patch tests, which were read at 6 days. Broader study findings: Among expanded TCRs, significantly more large CDR3 similarity clusters formed than among controls. Alopecia in all donors means immunity may differ from healthy individuals.

The genes are TRBV2 and TRBJ1-5; 11 positions match TRBD1. The TCR comes from a woman in her 30s with alopecia areata. Some clones in this sample may be carry-over from other donors' samples. The source material was whole blood, sampled in connection with sensitization to the hapten diphenylcyclopropenone (DPC). The CDR3 DNA follows: TGTGCCAGCACCGGACAGGGGGCTCAGCCCCAGCATTTT. Translating gives CASTGQGAQPQHF. Looking up the rest from reference TRBV2 and TRBJ1-5 gives the full variable domain: EPEVTQTPSHQVTQMGQEVILRCVPISNHLYFYWYRQILGQKVEFLVSFYNNEISEKSEIFDDQFSVERPDGSNFTLKIRSTKLEDSAMYFCASTGQGAQPQHFGDGTRLSIL.